Below are 6 T cell receptor beta chains sequenced from a single sample in a study of T cells in Graves' hyperthyroidism and ophthalmopathy. Amplification of TCR beta CDR3 regions was performed using RNA transcripts as template. A first-round RT-PCR of the TCR CDR3 used the HTBI primer set. TCRdb passed the multiplex PCR reads through MiXCR, listing each CDR3 protein once. This sample carries under 750,000 distinct CDR3 sequences, approximately 19% of them seen once, and the ten largest clones take roughly 17%. Material for sequencing was blood. All receptors come from a woman in her forties or fifties with Graves' hyperthyroidism that later progressed to Graves' ophthalmopathy.

This clonotype has only a few counts. The J gene is TRBJ1-2, the V gene TRBV20-1; D gene uncertain. The CDR3 contains 15 residues. Germline CDR1 DFQATT, CDR2 SNEGSKA (reference sequence). Trimming took off 0 bases at V and 8 bases at J, with 19 bases between the two ends. The CDR3 coding sequence is TGCAGTGCTAGAGATCTCTCAGACACACTATACGGCTACACCTTC. Amino acids: CSARDLSDTLYGYTF.

This clonotype was recorded many times. This chain uses TRBV20-1 with TRBJ2-7; D is possibly TRBD1 (6 bases). Looked up from germline, CDR1 is DFQATT and CDR2 is SNEGSKA (reference sequence). CDR3 length: 13 amino acids. Trimming took 5 bases from V and 1 from J, leaving 12 bases between them. The CDR3 sequence is CSALRQGSYEQYF. CDR3 in DNA: TGCAGTGCTCTCCGGCAGGGGTCCTACGAGCAGTACTTC.

In this sample, this clonotype turned up a few times. V and J are TRBV10-3 and TRBJ1-2; no clear D gene. Trimming cost V 0 bases and J 8 bases, with 7 bases left between them. CDR3 length: 12 residues. The germline V gene encodes CDR1 ENHRY and CDR2 SYGVKD. The CDR3, as DNA: TGTGCCATCAGTGAGTCGAGGACCGGCTACACCTTC. Translation: CAISESRTGYTF.

J is TRBJ1-1 and V is TRBV27; D remains unclear. CDR3 length: 14 residues. Germline-derived CDR1 and CDR2 are MNHEY and SMNVEV (reference sequence). Trimming shortened V by 4 bases and J by 5 bases, and 14 bases separated the two germline ends. CDR3 DNA sequence: TGTGCCAGCAGTTCCTTAAATCTGGGGACTGAAGCTTTCTTT. Translated: CASSSLNLGTEAFF.

This clonotype has a handful of counts. The chain is built from TRBV6-2 or TRBV6-3 and TRBJ2-2; D is perhaps TRBD1 (5 bases). CDR3 length: 15 residues. Germline CDR1 reads MNHEY; CDR2 reads SVGEGT. Between the trimmed V and J ends, which lost 0 bases and 7 bases, there was a span of 12 bases. DNA of the CDR3: TGTGCCAGCAGTTACTCTTGGACACAGCACGGGGAGCTGTTTTTT. It translates to CASSYSWTQHGELFF.

This clonotype was detected many times. The chain joins TRBV2 to TRBJ1-3; possible D gene TRBD1, 5 bases. This CDR3 has 14 residues. V lost 4 bases to trimming and J lost 4 bases, with 11 bases between them. Germline V lookup: CDR1 SNHLY, CDR2 FYNNEI. CDR3 loop: CASSVGQLGNTIYF. CDR3 sequence (DNA): TGTGCCAGCAGTGTGGGGCAGCTCGGAAACACCATATATTTT.